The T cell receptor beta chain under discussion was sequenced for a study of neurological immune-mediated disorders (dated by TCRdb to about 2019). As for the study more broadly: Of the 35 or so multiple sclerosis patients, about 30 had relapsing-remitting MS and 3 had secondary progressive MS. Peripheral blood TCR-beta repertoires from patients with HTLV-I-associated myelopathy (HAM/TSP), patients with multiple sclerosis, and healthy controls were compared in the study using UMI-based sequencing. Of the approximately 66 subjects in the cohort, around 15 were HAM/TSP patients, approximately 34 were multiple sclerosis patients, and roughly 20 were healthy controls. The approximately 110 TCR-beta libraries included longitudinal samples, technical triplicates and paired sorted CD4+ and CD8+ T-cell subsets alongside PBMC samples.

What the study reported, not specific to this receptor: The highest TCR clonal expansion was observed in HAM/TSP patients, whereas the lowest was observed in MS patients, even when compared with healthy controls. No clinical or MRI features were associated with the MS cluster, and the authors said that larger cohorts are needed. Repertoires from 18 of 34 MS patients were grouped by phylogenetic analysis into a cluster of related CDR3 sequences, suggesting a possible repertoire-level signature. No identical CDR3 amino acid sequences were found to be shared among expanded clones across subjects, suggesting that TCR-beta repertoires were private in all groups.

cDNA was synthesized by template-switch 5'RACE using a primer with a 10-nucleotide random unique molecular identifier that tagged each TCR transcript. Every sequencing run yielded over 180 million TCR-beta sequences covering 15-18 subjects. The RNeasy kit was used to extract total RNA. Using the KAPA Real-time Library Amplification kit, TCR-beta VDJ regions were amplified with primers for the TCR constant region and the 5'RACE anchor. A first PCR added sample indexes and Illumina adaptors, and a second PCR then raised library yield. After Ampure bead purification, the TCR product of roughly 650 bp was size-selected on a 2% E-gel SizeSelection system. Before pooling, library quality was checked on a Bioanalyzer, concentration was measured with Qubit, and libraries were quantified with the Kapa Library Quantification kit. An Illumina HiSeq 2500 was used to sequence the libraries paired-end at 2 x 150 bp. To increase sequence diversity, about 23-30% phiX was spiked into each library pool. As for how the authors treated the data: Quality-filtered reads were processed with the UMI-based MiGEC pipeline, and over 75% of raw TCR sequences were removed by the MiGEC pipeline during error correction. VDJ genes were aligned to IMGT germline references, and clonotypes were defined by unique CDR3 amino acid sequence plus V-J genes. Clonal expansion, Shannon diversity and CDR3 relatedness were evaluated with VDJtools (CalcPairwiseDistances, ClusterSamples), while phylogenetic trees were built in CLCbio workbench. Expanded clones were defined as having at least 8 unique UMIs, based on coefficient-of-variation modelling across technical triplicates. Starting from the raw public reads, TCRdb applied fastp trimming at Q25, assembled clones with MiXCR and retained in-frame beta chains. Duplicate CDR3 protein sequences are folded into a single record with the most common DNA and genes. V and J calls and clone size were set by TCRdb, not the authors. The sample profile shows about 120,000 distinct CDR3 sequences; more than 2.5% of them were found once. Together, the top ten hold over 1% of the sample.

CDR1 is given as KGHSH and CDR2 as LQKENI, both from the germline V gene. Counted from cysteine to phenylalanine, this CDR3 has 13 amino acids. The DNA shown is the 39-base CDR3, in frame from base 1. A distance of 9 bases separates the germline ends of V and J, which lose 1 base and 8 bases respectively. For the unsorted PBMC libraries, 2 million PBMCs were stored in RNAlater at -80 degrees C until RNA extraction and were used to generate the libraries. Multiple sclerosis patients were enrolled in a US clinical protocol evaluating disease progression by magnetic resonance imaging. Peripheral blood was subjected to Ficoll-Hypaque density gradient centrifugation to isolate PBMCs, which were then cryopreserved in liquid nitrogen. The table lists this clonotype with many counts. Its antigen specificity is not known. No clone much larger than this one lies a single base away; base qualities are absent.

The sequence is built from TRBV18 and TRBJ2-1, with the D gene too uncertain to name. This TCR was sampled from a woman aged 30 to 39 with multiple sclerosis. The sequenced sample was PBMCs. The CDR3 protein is CASSPRSSDEQFF. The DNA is TGTGCCAGCTCACCACGATCCTCCGATGAGCAGTTCTTC. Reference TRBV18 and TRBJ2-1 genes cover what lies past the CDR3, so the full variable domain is NAGVMQNPRHLVRRRGQEARLRCSPMKGHSHVYWYRQLPEEGLKFMVYLQKENIIDESGMPKERFSAEFPKEGPSILRIQQVVRGDSAAYFCASSPRSSDEQFFGPGTRLTVL.